Below are 30 T cell receptor beta chains sequenced from a single sample in a study of shared clonotypes between healthy human individuals. Libraries were prepared by immunoSEQ multiplex PCR; TCRdb keeps only in-frame clonotypes and omits some of them. The data hold approximately 1,000,000 clones, with around 82% observed a single time. Sample: memory CD4+ T cells from PBMCs. Sample subset: CD45RA-negative fraction. The receptors originated from a young man in good health. Some clones in this sample may be carry-over from other donors' samples.

For this clone: This CDR3 is also generated by other DNA sequences in the sample. The CDR3 sequence is CASSTGGSGELFF. CDR3 nucleotides: TGTGCCAGCAGCACCGGGGGCAGCGGGGAGCTGTTTTTT. The chain links TRBV5-4 to TRBJ2-2; tentatively, D is TRBD1 or TRBD2 (6 bases each). Germline loops: CDR1 SGHNT, CDR2 YYREEE (reference sequence). This CDR3 region has 13 residues. V was clipped by 4 bases and J by 7 bases, with 11 bases between them.

This chain connects TRBV6-6 to TRBJ2-5, with D perhaps TRBD1 or TRBD2 (5 bases each). Germline V gives CDR1 MNHNY, CDR2 SVGAGI (reference sequence). CDR3 length equals 14 residues. V gave up 2 bases and J gave up 6 bases, with 13 bases separating them. In nucleotides, the CDR3 is TGTGCCAGCAGTTACGTAGCCGAGGGGCAGACCCAGTACTTC. It codes for CASSYVAEGQTQYF.

The chain has TRBV5-4 and TRBJ2-5; the D is unclear. The CDR3 spans 14 residues. CDR1 SGHNT and CDR2 YYREEE come from the germline V gene (reference sequence). Deletions cut 0 bases from V and 2 bases from J, with 8 bases between. DNA for the CDR3: TGTGCCAGCAGCTTGGAGCTACCTCAAGAGACCCAGTACTTC. It encodes CASSLELPQETQYF.

This clone was recorded once. The chain is built from TRBV18 and TRBJ2-7; perhaps TRBD1 as D (5 bases). CDR1 is KGHSH, CDR2 LQKENI, per germline. Trimming removed 3 bases from V and 2 bases from J, with 14 bases in between. The CDR3 spans 15 residues. The CDR3 sequence is CASSPVPGHTYEQYF. In DNA, the CDR3 is TGTGCCAGCTCACCTGTCCCAGGACACACCTACGAGCAGTACTTC. The complete variable domain, with remaining parts taken from reference TRBV18 and TRBJ2-7, reads NAGVMQNPRHLVRRRGQEARLRCSPMKGHSHVYWYRQLPEEGLKFMVYLQKENIIDESGMPKERFSAEFPKEGPSILRIQQVVRGDSAAYFCASSPVPGHTYEQYFGPGTRLTVT.

The rearrangement links TRBV6-6 to TRBJ1-5; D gene uncertain. CDR1 and CDR2 from the germline V gene are MNHNY and SVGAGI (reference sequence). CDR3 length: 12 residues. V shed 6 bases and J shed 6 bases, with 9 bases lying between them. This chain's CDR3 is CASRTEGQPQHF. In DNA form, the CDR3 reads TGTGCCAGCAGAACGGAGGGTCAGCCCCAGCATTTT.

The chain couples TRBV7-9 to TRBJ2-4; a possible D gene is TRBD2 (5 bases). Trimming took off 5 bases at V and 1 base at J, with 12 bases between the two ends. Germline CDR1 is SEHNR and CDR2 is FQNEAQ (reference sequence). The length of the CDR3 is 15 residues. CDR3 protein: CASSPLGGAKNIQYF. The CDR3 DNA reads TGTGCCAGCAGCCCCTTAGGCGGGGCCAAAAACATTCAGTACTTC.

The chain joins TRBV5-4 to TRBJ2-5; D is undetermined. This CDR3 is built from 14 residues. Trimming took 2 bases from V and 7 from J, leaving 15 bases between them. Germline CDR1 SGHNT, CDR2 YYREEE (reference sequence). The CDR3 DNA is TGTGCCAGCAGCTTTTACGGCGGTGTAGGGACCCAGTACTTC. Amino acid sequence: CASSFYGGVGTQYF.

The J gene is TRBJ2-7, the V gene TRBV9, with 7 nucleotides matching TRBD2. Germline loops: CDR1 SGDLS, CDR2 YYNGEE. This CDR3 is 15 amino acids long. J lost 3 bases, V lost 0 bases, and 6 bases had no gene match. CDR3 region: CASSVGAREGYEQYF. The DNA for the CDR3 is TGTGCCAGCAGCGTAGGGGCCAGGGAGGGCTACGAGCAGTACTTC.

The chain employs TRBV21-1 and TRBJ2-5; whether TRBD1, the table's D call, matches the DNA was not checked. TRBV21-1 is designated a pseudogene. CDR3 size: 12 residues. The CDR3 DNA reads TGTGCCAGCAGTAGGCAGGGCGAGACCCAGTACTTC. Translation gives CASSRQGETQYF.

This clone occurred a few times. The chain is built from TRBV9 and TRBJ2-5; D is undetermined. V lost 1 base and J lost 5, with 12 bases in between. The CDR3 is made up of 14 amino acids. CDR1 and CDR2 (germline): SGDLS, YYNGEE. CDR3 residues: CASSVTPWTETQYF. CDR3 DNA: TGTGCCAGCAGCGTAACCCCCTGGACGGAGACCCAGTACTTC.

The V call is TRBV12-5, the J call TRBJ2-2; TRBD1 agrees at 10 bases. With 5 bases clipped from V and 6 bases from J, the junction kept 9 bases outside the gene matches. The CDR3 runs 16 residues. Germline lookup yields CDR1 LGHNT and CDR2 FRNRAP. In DNA, the CDR3 is TGTGCTAGTGGTAAAACGGGACAGGGGTTTTCCGGGGAGCTGTTTTTT. The encoded protein is CASGKTGQGFSGELFF.

Only a few counts were recorded for this clone. The chain joins TRBV11-3 to TRBJ1-1; tentatively, D is TRBD1 (5 bases). Looked up from germline, CDR1 is SGHNT and CDR2 is YENEEA. The ends were cut back, 3 bases at V and 7 bases at J, with 21 bases in the middle. CDR3 length: 16 amino acids. The CDR3 coding sequence is TGTGCCAGCAGCTTCTCAGATTGGGGCCGAAAGAGTGAAGCTTTCTTT. This encodes CASSFSDWGRKSEAFF.

CDR3 bases: TGTGCCAGCAGCCTAGGAACGGGACTCCAAGAGACCCAGTACTTC. Its protein is CASSLGTGLQETQYF. The genes are TRBV7-3 and TRBJ2-5, with D possibly being TRBD2 (6 bases). This CDR3 has 15 amino acids. Looked up from germline, CDR1 is SGHTA and CDR2 is FQGTGA. V lost 5 bases, J lost 1 base, and 14 bases lay in between.

About this clone itself: Other DNA sequences within the sample encode an identical CDR3. This chain uses TRBV5-6 with TRBJ2-5, with D possibly matching TRBD1 (6 bases). V lost 2 bases, J lost 1 base, and 6 bases lay in between. Germline V lookup: CDR1 SGHDT, CDR2 YYEEEE. CDR3 length equals 13 residues. The CDR3 spells CASSLQGQETQYF. CDR3 sequence (DNA): TGTGCCAGCAGCTTACAGGGCCAAGAGACCCAGTACTTC.

This clone has just one count. The chain recombines TRBV30 with TRBJ2-1; D gene ambiguous. V lost 7 bases and J 0 bases, leaving 13 bases between the germline ends. This CDR3 has 14 amino acids. Germline-derived CDR1 and CDR2 are GTSNPN and SVGIG (reference sequence). CDR3 bases: TGTGCCTCAACCGGCGAGAGCTCCTACAATGAGCAGTTCTTC. This translates into CASTGESSYNEQFF.

This chain connects TRBV10-3 to TRBJ2-7; D is possibly TRBD1 (6 bases). The CDR3 spans 14 residues. V lost 4 bases to trimming and J lost 0 bases, with 10 bases between them. Per the germline V gene, CDR1 is ENHRY and CDR2 is SYGVKD. CDR3 protein: CAISVGQNSYEQYF. Here the CDR3 DNA reads TGTGCCATCAGTGTCGGACAGAACTCCTACGAGCAGTACTTC.

To note about this clone: It differs at one base from a far larger clone, so likely a read error. The rearrangement uses TRBV4-3 and TRBJ2-7; 11 bases align to TRBD2. The CDR3 sequence is 16 residues long. The germline V gene has CDR1 LGHNA and CDR2 YSLEER. Written as DNA, the CDR3 is TGCGCCGGCAGCCAAGAGGTTGCGCTAGCGGGAGGCGAGCAGTACTTC. Protein: CAGSQEVALAGGEQYF.

This clone appeared a single time. This sequence joins TRBV2 and TRBJ2-3; 9 nucleotides match TRBD2. This CDR3 has 16 amino acids. V lost 5 bases and J lost 0; bases outside the gene matches: 6. Germline V gene lookup returns CDR1 SNHLY and CDR2 FYNNEI. CDR3 nucleotides: TGTGCCAGCAGTCGCGGGGGGGGACTCAGCACAGATACGCAGTATTTT. It codes for CASSRGGGLSTDTQYF.

For the CDR3, the DNA is TGTGCCAGCAGCTCCGGACAGCTTACAACTAATGAAAAACTGTTTTTT. Amino acid sequence: CASSSGQLTTNEKLFF. The rearrangement uses TRBV11-2 and TRBJ1-4, with a tentative D call TRBD1 (6 bases). The length of the CDR3 is 16 residues. Trimming left V 4 bases short and J 0 bases short, with 12 bases between. The germline CDR1 and CDR2 sequences are SGHAT and FQNNGV. The variable domain in full, completed from reference TRBV11-2 and TRBJ1-4, reads EAGVAQSPRYKIIEKRQSVAFWCNPISGHATLYWYQQILGQGPKLLIQFQNNGVVDDSQLPKDRFSAERLKGVDSTLKIQPAKLEDSAVYLCASSSGQLTTNEKLFFGSGTQLSVL.

The gene calls are TRBV28 and TRBJ1-2; D ambiguous. Germline CDR1 MDHEN, CDR2 SYDVKM. The CDR3 totals 14 residues. Trimming pared 7 bases from V and 0 bases from J, leaving 12 bases between. CDR3 amino acids: CASNAGTANYGYTF. The CDR3 DNA reads TGTGCCAGCAATGCAGGAACAGCTAACTATGGCTACACCTTC.

The rearrangement links TRBV6-5 to TRBJ2-1, with TRBD2 identical over 8 bases. V was pared by 5 bases and J by 1 base, with 4 bases of the junction left unmatched. Germline V gene data show CDR1 as MNHEY and CDR2 as SVGAGI. There are 15 residues in the CDR3. The DNA for the CDR3 is TGTGCCAGCAGTCTTCAGCGGGGGTCCTACAATGAGCAGTTCTTC. It yields the protein CASSLQRGSYNEQFF.

This chain connects TRBV19 to TRBJ2-7, with TRBD1 matching 7 bases. The trim removed 4 bases at V and 7 bases at J, leaving 10 bases unmatched. Germline loops: CDR1 LNHDA, CDR2 SQIVND (reference sequence). CDR3 length: 14 amino acids. CDR3 in amino acids: CASSTDLDRAEQYF. CDR3 in DNA: TGTGCCAGTAGTACTGACCTCGACAGGGCTGAGCAGTACTTC.

The CDR3 region has the DNA TGCGCCAGCAGGCCTGACAACTACGAGCAGTACTTC. Its translation is CASRPDNYEQYF. V and J are TRBV5-1 and TRBJ2-7; D gene ambiguous. The CDR3 spans 12 residues. Germline CDR1 is SGHRS and CDR2 is YFSETQ. Trimming stripped 5 bases from V and 3 bases from J, with 9 bases between.

This chain links TRBV19 with TRBJ1-4, with D unresolved. Trimming took 8 bases from V and 7 from J, leaving 17 bases between them. Per germline, CDR1 LNHDA and CDR2 SQIVND (reference sequence). The CDR3 extends over 14 amino acids. The CDR3: CASRPRGSGEKLFF. The CDR3 DNA reads TGTGCCAGTCGCCCCCGGGGTTCTGGTGAAAAACTGTTTTTT. Full variable domain (rest looked up from reference TRBV19 and TRBJ1-4): DGGITQSPKYLFRKEGQNVTLSCEQNLNHDAMYWYRQDPGQGLRLIYYSQIVNDFQKGDIAEGYSVSREKKESFPLTVTSAQKNPTAFYLCASRPRGSGEKLFFGSGTQLSVL.

This chain connects TRBV9 to TRBJ2-2, with 8 bases matching TRBD1. CDR3 length equals 19 residues. Germline lookup yields CDR1 SGDLS and CDR2 YYNGEE. V shed 0 bases, J shed 2 bases, and the junction held 12 bases outside the gene matches. The CDR3 DNA reads TGTGCCAGCAGCGTAGAAGTTAGACTTACAGGGGGAAACACCGGGGAGCTGTTTTTT. Encoded protein: CASSVEVRLTGGNTGELFF.

The CDR3 loop is CASSKVNQPQHF. CDR3 in DNA: TGTGCCAGTAGTAAGGTCAATCAGCCCCAGCATTTT. The rearrangement uses TRBV19 and TRBJ1-5, with no clear D. Germline V gene sequence: CDR1 LNHDA, CDR2 SQIVND (reference sequence). There are 12 residues in the CDR3. Trimming stripped 4 bases from V and 3 bases from J, with 4 bases between.

Comments on this clone: Different DNA sequences within this sample yield the same CDR3. This rearrangement joins TRBV7-9 to TRBJ2-5; D is possibly TRBD2 (6 bases). Germline loops: CDR1 SEHNR, CDR2 FQNEAQ (reference sequence). The CDR3 length is 14 residues. V lost 1 base to trimming and J lost 1 base, with 7 bases between them. Here the CDR3 DNA reads TGTGCCAGCAGCTTAGTGGGAGGCCAAGAGACCCAGTACTTC. Protein sequence: CASSLVGGQETQYF.

V is TRBV11-3 and J is TRBJ2-2; D not resolved. Deletions cut 4 bases from V and 4 bases from J, with 7 bases between. CDR3 length equals 13 residues. Germline V lookup: CDR1 SGHNT, CDR2 YENEEA. The CDR3 DNA reads TGTGCCAGCAGCTCCTCCATCACCGGGGAGCTGTTTTTT. As protein: CASSSSITGELFF.

V gene TRBV20-1 combines with J gene TRBJ2-7; no clear D. This CDR3 region has 11 residues. V gave up 2 bases and J gave up 3 bases, with 5 bases separating them. Germline CDR1 is DFQATT and CDR2 is SNEGSKA (reference sequence). CDR3 amino acids: CSARKNYEQYF. The CDR3 nucleotides read TGCAGTGCTAGAAAAAACTACGAGCAGTACTTC.

The CDR3 DNA follows: TGTGCCAGCAGCACAGACAGGGGGGTTCATCAGCCCCAGCATTTT. Protein: CASSTDRGVHQPQHF. This rearrangement joins TRBV2 to TRBJ1-5; 9 nucleotides line up with TRBD1. Looked up from germline, CDR1 is SNHLY and CDR2 is FYNNEI. V was clipped by 6 bases and J by 5 bases; unmatched bases: 8. The length of the CDR3 is 15 residues.